The 27 T cell receptor beta chains below all came from one sample that was sequenced in a study of T cells after yellow fever vaccination (dated by TCRdb to the late 2010s). Library generation was performed with 5' RACE. TCRdb shows the sequencer as Illumina NovaSeq 6000. The public reads were quality trimmed at Q25 with fastp and then assembled into clones with MiXCR by TCRdb, keeping productive beta chains. Rows are unified per CDR3 protein, each entry keeping the most common DNA and genes. Across this sample there are some 420,000 distinct CDR3 sequences, with approximately 19% seen only once. About 18% of the sample is taken by the ten largest. The treatment or condition label for this specimen denotes: live attenuated yellow fever vaccine strain. Sequencing was performed on PBMCs, taken before the yellow fever booster vaccination. The origin of the receptors is a man between 18 and 35 years old who received the YFV17D yellow fever vaccine.

This clonotype appeared a few times. The V and J genes are TRBV4-1 and TRBJ2-2; the D is unclear. Germline loops: CDR1 MGHRA, CDR2 YSYEKL. V gave up 3 bases and J gave up 6 bases, with 11 bases separating them. The CDR3 is 14 residues long. The CDR3 spells CASSQHLSAGELFF. CDR3 DNA sequence: TGCGCCAGCAGCCAGCACCTCTCCGCCGGGGAGCTGTTTTTT.

This clonotype was detected a few times. The chain recombines TRBV5-1 with TRBJ2-3; possible D gene TRBD1, 5 bases. Trimming removed 6 bases from V and 5 bases from J, with 10 bases in between. The CDR3 is 12 amino acids. CDR1 is SGHRS and CDR2 is YFSETQ in the germline V gene. DNA of the CDR3: TGCGCCAGCACCGAAGGGGAAGATACGCAGTATTTT. It yields the protein CASTEGEDTQYF.

This clonotype was counted between two and nine times. This chain uses TRBV7-9 with TRBJ1-3; D not resolved. Between the trimmed V and J ends, which lost 1 base and 16 bases, there was a span of 14 bases. The germline CDR1 and CDR2 sequences are SEHNR and FQNEAQ (reference sequence). This CDR3 is 12 amino acids long. CDR3 coding DNA: TGTGCCAGCAGCTTAGAATCTGGAGAAGGGTATTTT. Amino acids: CASSLESGEGYF.

Only a few counts were recorded for this clonotype. CDR3 region: CASSEEAGLNYGYTF. CDR3 in DNA: TGTGCCAGCAGTGAAGAAGCAGGTTTAAACTATGGCTACACCTTC. The chain employs TRBV6-1 and TRBJ1-2; D remains ambiguous. The CDR3 has 15 residues. With 1 base removed from V and 2 bases from J, the gap between germline ends came to 11 bases. CDR1 MNHNS and CDR2 SASEGT come from the germline V gene.

The chain is built from TRBV4-3 and TRBJ1-4, with D possibly being TRBD1 (6 bases). The V end lost 0 bases, the J end lost 2 bases, and 13 bases lay between the germline ends. The CDR3 has 17 amino acids. CDR1 LGHNA and CDR2 YSLEER come from the germline V gene. The CDR3 sequence is CASSQEAVGATNEKLFF. DNA of the CDR3: TGCGCCAGCAGCCAAGAAGCGGTGGGGGCGACTAATGAAAAACTGTTTTTT.

The chain couples TRBV7-3 to TRBJ2-1; the D gene is possibly TRBD2 (6 bases). CDR3 length equals 15 residues. Germline V gene data show CDR1 as SGHTA and CDR2 as FQGTGA. V lost 5 bases to trimming and J lost 3 bases, with 14 bases between them. The CDR3 DNA reads as TGTGCCAGCAGCAAACGGGACTCGAGCTACAATGAGCAGTTCTTC. Protein sequence: CASSKRDSSYNEQFF.

The V call is TRBV27, the J call TRBJ2-7, with D tentatively TRBD1 or TRBD2 (5 bases each). The CDR3 spans 14 residues. Trimming took 11 bases from V and 2 from J, leaving 19 bases between them. CDR1 and CDR2 (germline): MNHEY, SMNVEV (reference sequence). The CDR3 loop is CAANRRDGTYEQYV. The CDR3 nucleotides read TGTGCCGCAAACCGCCGGGACGGGACCTACGAGCAGTACGTC.

This clonotype was counted only a few times. The DNA for the CDR3 is TGCGCCAGCAGCCGCCCGCCCAGTCAAGGTGGAGAAAAACTGTTTTTT. Its protein is CASSRPPSQGGEKLFF. The chain recombines TRBV4-3 with TRBJ1-4; D gene uncertain. CDR3 length equals 16 residues. From germline, CDR1 is LGHNA and CDR2 YSLEER. V was cut by 4 bases and J by 8 bases, with 20 bases left in between.

This clonotype has just a few counts. The rearrangement uses TRBV4-3 and TRBJ2-2; TRBD1 is a possible D gene (6 bases). The CDR3 is 15 residues long. The ends were cut back, 5 bases at V and 4 bases at J, with 14 bases in the middle. Germline CDR1 reads LGHNA; CDR2 reads YSLEER. This chain's CDR3 is CASSRGMAGTGELFF. In nucleotides, the CDR3 is TGCGCCAGCAGCAGGGGGATGGCGGGCACCGGGGAGCTGTTTTTT.

The chain couples TRBV12-3 or TRBV12-4 to TRBJ2-4; 10 bases map to TRBD1. With V trimmed by 5 bases and J by 0 bases, 4 bases remained unmatched. There are 16 residues in the CDR3. The CDR3, as DNA: TGTGCCAGCAGTCATTGGGACAGGGGAGCCAAAAACATTCAGTACTTC. This encodes CASSHWDRGAKNIQYF.

This clonotype appeared a few times. This chain connects TRBV6-6 to TRBJ1-1, with TRBD1 matching over 9 bases. From germline, CDR1 is MNHNY and CDR2 SVGAGI (reference sequence). With V trimmed by 6 bases and J by 1 base, 3 bases remained unmatched. This CDR3 spans 14 amino acids. The CDR3 spells CASRDRGENTEAFF. The CDR3, as DNA: TGTGCCAGCAGGGACAGGGGCGAGAACACTGAAGCTTTCTTT.

The V call is TRBV29-1, the J call TRBJ2-1, with TRBD2 matching 13 bases. The length of the CDR3 is 14 residues. V was pared by 6 bases and J by 5 bases, with 4 bases of the junction left unmatched. Germline CDR1 SQVTM, CDR2 ANQGSEA. The CDR3 loop is CSVAGLAGDNEQFF. CDR3 nucleotides: TGCAGCGTCGCTGGACTAGCGGGGGACAATGAGCAGTTCTTC.

This clonotype was seen a few times. This chain connects TRBV12-3 or TRBV12-4 to TRBJ2-5, with 7 bases identical to TRBD2. Trimming cost V 3 bases and J 4 bases; bases outside gene matches: 8. This CDR3 is 15 amino acids long. CDR3: CASSFFERGGETQYF. For the CDR3, the DNA is TGTGCCAGCAGTTTCTTTGAGCGGGGAGGAGAGACCCAGTACTTC.

This clonotype appeared many times. The chain uses TRBV7-9 and TRBJ2-3, with 8 bases lining up with TRBD2. Germline V gene lookup returns CDR1 SEHNR and CDR2 FQNEAQ (reference sequence). V shed 1 base, J shed 4 bases, and the junction held 10 bases outside the gene matches. The CDR3 loop spans 17 amino acids. The CDR3 nucleotides read TGTGCCAGCAGCTTAGGAGGGTGGACTAGCCTCGCAGATACGCAGTATTTT. It translates to CASSLGGWTSLADTQYF. Full variable domain (missing parts from reference TRBV7-9 and TRBJ2-3): DTGVSQNPRHKITKRGQNVTFRCDPISEHNRLYWYRQTLGQGPEFLTYFQNEAQLEKSRLLSDRFSAERPKGSFSTLEIQRTEQGDSAMYLCASSLGGWTSLADTQYFGPGTRLTVL.

The chain employs TRBV5-1 and TRBJ1-1; D is unclear. The CDR3 runs 14 residues. The germline CDR1 and CDR2 sequences are SGHRS and YFSETQ. Trimming stripped 2 bases from V and 6 bases from J, with 14 bases between. The CDR3 reads CASSFSVGVAEAFF. CDR3 DNA: TGCGCCAGCAGCTTTTCCGTCGGGGTTGCTGAAGCTTTCTTT.

The rearrangement links TRBV11-2 to TRBJ2-1; D is undetermined. Germline V CDR1 and CDR2: SGHAT, FQNNGV. This CDR3 comprises 12 residues. V was trimmed by 4 bases and J by 9 bases, leaving 10 bases between them. This chain's CDR3 is CASSYLKPEQFF. As DNA, the CDR3 is TGTGCCAGCAGCTATTTAAAGCCTGAGCAGTTCTTC.

Concerning this clonotype itself: A read error may produce the germline difference seen at one junction end. The rearrangement uses TRBV6-2 or TRBV6-3 and TRBJ1-1; no firm D call. The CDR3 sequence is 15 residues long. Germline CDR1 and CDR2: MNHEY and SVGEGT. The CDR3 loop reads CACRSRQVPSTEAFF. CDR3 sequence (DNA): TGTGCCTGCAGGTCTAGACAAGTCCCGAGTACTGAAGCTTTCTTT.

This sequence joins TRBV7-2 and TRBJ1-1; a weak D match, TRBD1 (6 bases). CDR1 is SGHTA, CDR2 FQGNSA, per germline. V was trimmed by 6 bases and J by 0 bases, leaving 17 bases between them. The CDR3 spans 16 residues. CDR3 sequence reads: CASRKYLTGLNTEAFF. The CDR3 DNA reads TGTGCCAGCAGAAAGTATCTTACAGGGCTGAACACTGAAGCTTTCTTT.

This clonotype was detected ten times or more. V usage is TRBV29-1 and J usage is TRBJ2-3, with D perhaps TRBD1 or TRBD2 (5 bases each). The CDR3 spans 12 residues. Trimming pared 3 bases from V and 6 bases from J, leaving 10 bases between. Germline V gene lookup returns CDR1 SQVTM and CDR2 ANQGSEA. CDR3 sequence: CSVELGDDTQYF. As DNA, the CDR3 is TGCAGCGTTGAGTTAGGGGACGATACGCAGTATTTT.

The rearrangement uses TRBV14 and TRBJ2-1; tentative D call: TRBD1 (5 bases). This CDR3 comprises 13 residues. V was cut by 5 bases and J by 8 bases, with 13 bases left in between. CDR1 and CDR2 (germline): SGHDN, FVKESK. CDR3 sequence (DNA): TGTGCCAGCAGCTCGCACTGGGGCGATGAGCAGTTCTTC. Its protein is CASSSHWGDEQFF. Full variable domain (remainder filled in from reference TRBV14 and TRBJ2-1): EAGVTQFPSHSVIEKGQTVTLRCDPISGHDNLYWYRRVMGKEIKFLLHFVKESKQDESGMPNNRFLAERTGGTYSTLKVQPAELEDSGVYFCASSSHWGDEQFFGPGTRLTVL.

This clonotype has only a few counts. The chain carries TRBV15 and TRBJ2-1; 10 positions match TRBD2. V shed 0 bases, J shed 0 bases, and the junction held 11 bases outside the gene matches. Looked up from germline, CDR1 is LNHNV and CDR2 is YYDKDF (reference sequence). The CDR3 totals 20 residues. This CDR3 reads CATSRDSGLAGALSYNEQFF. In DNA, the CDR3 is TGTGCCACCAGCAGAGATAGTGGCCTAGCGGGGGCCCTCTCCTACAATGAGCAGTTCTTC.

CDR3 bases: TGCGCCAGCAGCCGGACAGGGCTCGTTAAGAACACCGGGGAGCTGTTTTTT. Its translation: CASSRTGLVKNTGELFF. The chain couples TRBV4-3 to TRBJ2-2; 8 bases map to TRBD1. The trim removed 4 bases at V and 1 base at J, leaving 8 bases unmatched. This CDR3 has 17 amino acids. Germline CDR1 LGHNA, CDR2 YSLEER.

This clonotype was recorded a few times. This chain connects TRBV5-5 to TRBJ2-3; unclear D gene. The germline V and J ends were trimmed by 4 bases and 6 bases, with 15 bases remaining between them. The CDR3 is 14 residues long. From germline, CDR1 is SGHKS and CDR2 YYEKEE (reference sequence). The CDR3 loop reads CASSQTRFWDTQYF. The CDR3 DNA sequence: TGTGCCAGCAGCCAGACGAGGTTCTGGGATACGCAGTATTTT.

This clonotype was counted a few times. V is TRBV29-1 and J is TRBJ1-1; TRBD1 agrees at 9 bases. CDR3 length equals 11 residues. J lost 11 bases, V lost 7 bases, and 8 bases had no gene match. Germline values: CDR1 SQVTM, CDR2 ANQGSEA. The CDR3 reads CSGGTGYMAFF. Here the CDR3 DNA reads TGCAGCGGGGGGACAGGGTATATGGCTTTCTTT.

The chain carries TRBV25-1 and TRBJ1-2; TRBD1 aligns across 8 bases. After removal of 1 base from V and 4 bases from J, the junction contained 2 bases not matched to a gene. This CDR3 is 14 amino acids long. The germline V gene encodes CDR1 MGHDK and CDR2 SYGVNS. This CDR3 is CASSEWTGRYGYTF. DNA for the CDR3: TGTGCCAGCAGTGAATGGACAGGGCGCTATGGCTACACCTTC.

The gene calls are TRBV5-1 and TRBJ2-3; 7 nucleotides agree with TRBD1. Germline lookup yields CDR1 SGHRS and CDR2 YFSETQ. The CDR3 extends over 15 amino acids. V lost 4 bases, J lost 1 base, and 6 bases stayed unmatched. The CDR3 DNA is TGCGCCAGCAGCCACGAGGGGACAGGCACAGATACGCAGTATTTT. It yields the protein CASSHEGTGTDTQYF.

This clonotype was detected a few times. The chain employs TRBV15 and TRBJ2-5; unclear D gene. Trimming removed 1 base at V and 5 bases at J, with 8 bases between. CDR3 length equals 13 residues. The germline V gene has CDR1 LNHNV and CDR2 YYDKDF (reference sequence). CDR3 in DNA: TGTGCCACCAGCAGAGCGGGTTATGAGACCCAGTACTTC. As protein: CATSRAGYETQYF.